This T cell receptor (beta chain) stems from a study of blood T cell repertoires in COVID-19. Study-level background: Sites in the United States, Italy and Spain provided acute and convalescent COVID-19 samples. T cells, B-cell-depleted T cells, or PBMCs provided the cDNA or gDNA that served as material.

Seattle-derived patients entered the study during active infection and were followed longitudinally. Authors' analysis steps: Amplifying reference gene primers gave estimates of nucleated cell counts. Assay: immunoSEQ multiplex PCR; the TCRdb copy retains only in-frame clones and omits some. Clone size and V and J calls were adopted from that table, with D and trimming inferred from the DNA. The sample has around 320,000 clones, roughly 90% seen once; the top ten hold 11%. Germline CDR1 is SGHRS and CDR2 is YFSETQ. This CDR3 has 16 amino acids. The germline V and J ends were trimmed by 0 bases and 1 base, with 12 bases remaining between them.

Specimen: peripheral blood. The gene calls are TRBV5-1 and TRBJ2-3; tentatively, D is TRBD2 (5 bases). The clonotype was recovered from a woman aged 25 to 45 with COVID-19, enrolled during active disease. CDR3 residues: CASSLDGSAGTDTQYF. The CDR3 coding sequence is TGCGCCAGCAGCTTGGACGGGTCAGCGGGCACAGATACGCAGTATTTT.